This TCR beta chain was recorded in a study of T cell responses to AZD1222 COVID-19 vaccine. Study conclusions and caveats: None of the repertoires were sampled until the peak T cell response had passed.

Clones were read by immunoSEQ multiplex PCR, and TCRdb kept only the in-frame ones, dropping some. Of about 110,000 clones in the sample, approximately 91% were seen once. In regard to this clone: The target antigen is unknown.

The CDR3 spans 14 residues. V was pared by 2 bases and J by 12 bases, with 9 bases of the junction left unmatched. Germline lookup yields CDR1 MNHNS and CDR2 SASEGT. The source material was peripheral blood, sampled on day 0 of MenACWY control vaccination. The genes are TRBV6-1 and TRBJ2-1, with TRBD2 identical over 8 bases. The TCR sequence derives from an adult in good health. The CDR3 coding sequence is TGTGCCAGCAGTGAAACTAGCGGCCCGAGGCGGCAGTTCTTC. It encodes CASSETSGPRRQFF.